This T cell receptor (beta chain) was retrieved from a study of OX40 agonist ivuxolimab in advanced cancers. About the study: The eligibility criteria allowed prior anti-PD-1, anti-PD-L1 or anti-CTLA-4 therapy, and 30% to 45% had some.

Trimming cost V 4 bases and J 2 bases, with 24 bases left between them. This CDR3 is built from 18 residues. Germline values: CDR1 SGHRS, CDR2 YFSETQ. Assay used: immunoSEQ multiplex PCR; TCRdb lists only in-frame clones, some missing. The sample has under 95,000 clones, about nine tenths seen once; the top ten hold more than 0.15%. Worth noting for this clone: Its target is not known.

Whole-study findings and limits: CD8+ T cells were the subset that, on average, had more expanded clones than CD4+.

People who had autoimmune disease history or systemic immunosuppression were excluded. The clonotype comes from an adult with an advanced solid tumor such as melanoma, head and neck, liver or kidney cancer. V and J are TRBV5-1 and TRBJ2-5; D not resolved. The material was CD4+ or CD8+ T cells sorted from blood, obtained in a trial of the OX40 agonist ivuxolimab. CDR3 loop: CASSLTAPLPGSQETQYF. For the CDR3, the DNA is TGCGCCAGCAGCCTCACCGCGCCTTTGCCAGGTTCTCAAGAGACCCAGTACTTC.